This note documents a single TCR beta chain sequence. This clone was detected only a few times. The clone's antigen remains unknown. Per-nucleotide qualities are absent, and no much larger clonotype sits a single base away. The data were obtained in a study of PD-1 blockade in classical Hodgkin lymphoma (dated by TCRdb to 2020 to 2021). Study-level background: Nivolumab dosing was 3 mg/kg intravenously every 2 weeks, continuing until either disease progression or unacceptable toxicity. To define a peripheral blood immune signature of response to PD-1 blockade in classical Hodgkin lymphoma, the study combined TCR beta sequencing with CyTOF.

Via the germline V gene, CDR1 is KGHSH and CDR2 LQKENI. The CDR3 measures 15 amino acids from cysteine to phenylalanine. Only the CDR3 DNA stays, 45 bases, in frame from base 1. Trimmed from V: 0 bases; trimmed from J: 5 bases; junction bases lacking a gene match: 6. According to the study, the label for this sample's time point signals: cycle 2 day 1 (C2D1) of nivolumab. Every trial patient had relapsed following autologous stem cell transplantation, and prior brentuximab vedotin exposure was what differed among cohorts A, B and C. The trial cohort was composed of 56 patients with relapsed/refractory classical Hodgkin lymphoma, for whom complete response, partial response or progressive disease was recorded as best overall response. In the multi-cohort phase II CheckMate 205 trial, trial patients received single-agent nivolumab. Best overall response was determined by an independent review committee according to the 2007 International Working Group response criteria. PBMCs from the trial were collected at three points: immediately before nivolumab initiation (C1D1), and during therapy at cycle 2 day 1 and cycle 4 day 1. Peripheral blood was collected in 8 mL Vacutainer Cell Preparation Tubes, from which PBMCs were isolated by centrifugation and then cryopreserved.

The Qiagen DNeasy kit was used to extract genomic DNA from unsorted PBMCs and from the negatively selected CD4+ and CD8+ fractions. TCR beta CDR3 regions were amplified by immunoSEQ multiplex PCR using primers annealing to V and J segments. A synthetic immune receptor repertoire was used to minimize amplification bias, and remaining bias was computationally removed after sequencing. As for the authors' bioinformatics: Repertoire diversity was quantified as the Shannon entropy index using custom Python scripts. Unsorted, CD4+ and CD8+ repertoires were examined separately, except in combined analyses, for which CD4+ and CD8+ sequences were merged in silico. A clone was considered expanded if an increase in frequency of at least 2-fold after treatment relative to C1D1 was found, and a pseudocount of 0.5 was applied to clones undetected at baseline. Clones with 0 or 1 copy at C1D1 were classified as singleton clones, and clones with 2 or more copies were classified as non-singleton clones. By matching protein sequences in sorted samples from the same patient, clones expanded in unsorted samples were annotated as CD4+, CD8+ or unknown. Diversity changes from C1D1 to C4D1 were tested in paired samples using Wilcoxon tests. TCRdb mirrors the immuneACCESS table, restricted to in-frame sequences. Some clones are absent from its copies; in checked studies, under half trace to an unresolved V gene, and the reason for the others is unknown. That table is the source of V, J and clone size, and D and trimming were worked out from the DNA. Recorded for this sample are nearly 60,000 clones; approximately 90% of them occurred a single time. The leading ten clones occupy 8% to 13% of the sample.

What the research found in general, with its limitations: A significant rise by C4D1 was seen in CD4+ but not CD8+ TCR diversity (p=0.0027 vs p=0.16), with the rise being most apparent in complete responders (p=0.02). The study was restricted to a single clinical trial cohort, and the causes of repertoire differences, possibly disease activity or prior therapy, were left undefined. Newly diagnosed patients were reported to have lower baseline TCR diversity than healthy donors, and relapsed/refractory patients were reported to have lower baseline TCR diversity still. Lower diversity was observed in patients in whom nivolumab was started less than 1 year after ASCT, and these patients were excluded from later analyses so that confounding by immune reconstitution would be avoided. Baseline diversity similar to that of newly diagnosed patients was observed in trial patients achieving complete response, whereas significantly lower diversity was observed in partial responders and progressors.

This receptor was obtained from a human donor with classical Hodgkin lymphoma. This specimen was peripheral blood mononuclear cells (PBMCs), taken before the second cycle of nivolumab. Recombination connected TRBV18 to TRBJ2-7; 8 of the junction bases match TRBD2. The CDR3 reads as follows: CASSPPSGSSHEQYF. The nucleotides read TGTGCCAGCTCACCACCCAGCGGGAGTTCCCACGAGCAGTACTTC.